This T cell receptor beta chain was sequenced for a study of T cells expressing NK-cell markers. General study findings and limits: A range of about 1.0-7.0% of CD8+ T cells consisted of dominant NKG2C+ clonotypes in about six donors.

Germline V CDR1 and CDR2: SGHRS, YFSETQ. CDR3 size: 14 residues. With the 5' RACE reads reprocessed, TCRdb shows one record per CDR3 protein and no DNA. Its clone listing holds some 500,000 distinct CDR3 sequences. Of note for this clonotype: Its antigen remains unknown.

The TCR originated in a woman between 50 and 59 years old in good health. The sequencing input was blood T cells: a sorted CD56 or NKG2C T cell subset, CD4+ or CD8+ T cells, or bulk PBMC T cells (not recorded which). This chain links TRBV5-1 with TRBJ2-7. CDR3 residues: CASRDGFSSYEQYF.